The present T cell receptor beta chain was sequenced within a study of early T cells in non-severe SARS-CoV-2 infection. Study overall: The sequenced material was bulk RNA from unsorted whole blood, and its chains were unpaired.

The study, taken as a whole, reports: Comparison of clonotypes with VDJdb favored anti-spike CD8 responses while missing private and CD4 specificities.

This clonotype showed up many times. The target antigen is unknown. Germline V lookup: CDR1 KGHSH, CDR2 LQKENI. V shed 3 bases and J shed 6 bases, with 18 bases lying between them. The CDR3 has 16 residues. Unique molecular identifier tags were affixed to discrete cDNA molecules. Each CDR3 protein gets one entry after TCRdb re-called the 5' RACE reads with MiXCR. The sample comprises fewer than 35,000 distinct CDR3 sequences, about 8.2% of which are singletons, and about 12% rests with the top ten. This receptor was obtained from an adult who was a healthcare worker with PCR-confirmed SARS-CoV-2 infection or an uninfected control (not recorded which). J is TRBJ2-1 and V is TRBV18; D perhaps matches TRBD2 (7 bases). Material: whole blood. CDR3 bases: TGTGCCAGCTCACCCTTCTTAGGGGGGGAAGGCAATGAGCAGTTCTTC. This sequence encodes CASSPFLGGEGNEQFF. The full variable domain, in which reference TRBV18 and TRBJ2-1 provide the parts outside the CDR3, is NAGVMQNPRHLVRRRGQEARLRCSPMKGHSHVYWYRQLPEEGLKFMVYLQKENIIDESGMPKERFSAEFPKEGPSILRIQQVVRGDSAAYFCASSPFLGGEGNEQFFGPGTRLTVL.